The clone carrying this T cell receptor beta chain was counted a few times. The target antigen is unknown. These data are taken from a study of blood T cells in healthy people across ages. Study outcomes and limitations: The donors' CMV status was not determined, possibly confounding changes in expanded clonotypes.

A second about 6 to 12 cycle PCR used barcoded and J-beta primers. Carrying 12 random nucleotides, a template-switch adaptor labeled each individual cDNA molecule. TCRdb reanalysed the 5' RACE reads using MiXCR and keeps one entry per CDR3 protein. The sample gives about 1,500,000 distinct CDR3 sequences, roughly 27% of which show up once; 6.5% to 8.5% is in the top ten. The germline CDR1 and CDR2 sequences are DFQATT and SNEGSKA (reference sequence). V dropped 5 bases and J dropped 2 bases, with 15 bases sitting between them. The CDR3 loop spans 14 amino acids. V is TRBV20-1 and J is TRBJ2-5; tentatively, D is TRBD2 (6 bases). Sequenced material: blood. This sequence originates from a woman younger than 45 in good health. CDR3 residues: CSAGGTSFQETQYF. The CDR3 bases are TGCAGTGCTGGAGGGACGTCGTTTCAAGAGACCCAGTACTTC.